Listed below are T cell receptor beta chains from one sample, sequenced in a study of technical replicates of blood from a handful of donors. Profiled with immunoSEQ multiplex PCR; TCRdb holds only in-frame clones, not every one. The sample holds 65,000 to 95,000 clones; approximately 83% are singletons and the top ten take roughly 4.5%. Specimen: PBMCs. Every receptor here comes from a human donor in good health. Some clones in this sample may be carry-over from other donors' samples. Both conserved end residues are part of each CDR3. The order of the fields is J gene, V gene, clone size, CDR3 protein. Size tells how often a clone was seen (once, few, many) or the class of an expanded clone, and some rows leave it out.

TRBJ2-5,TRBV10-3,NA,CAISASPSGTMGTQYF
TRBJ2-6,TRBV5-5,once,CASRDSTGANVLTF
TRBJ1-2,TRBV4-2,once,CASSTEAHDGYTF
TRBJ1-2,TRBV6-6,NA,CASSYHTGGDGYTF
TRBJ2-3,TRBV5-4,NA,CASSYRQLTSTDTQYF
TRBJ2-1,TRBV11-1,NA,CASSFAGVNEQFF
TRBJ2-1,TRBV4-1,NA,CASSQGSGGRTLSYNEQFF
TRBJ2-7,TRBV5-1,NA,CASSLTQGRYEQYF
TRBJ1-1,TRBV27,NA,CASSLSQFNTEAFF
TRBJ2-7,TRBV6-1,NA,CASSERLAAPYEQYF
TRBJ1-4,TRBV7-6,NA,CASSPRGVAGGEKLFF
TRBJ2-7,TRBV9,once,CASSPYSWESYEQYF
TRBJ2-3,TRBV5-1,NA,CASGPGQGSDTQYF
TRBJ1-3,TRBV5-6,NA,CASSLRLSAVGGNTIYF
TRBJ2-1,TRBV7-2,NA,CASSLSRRRQFF
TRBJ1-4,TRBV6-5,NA,CASRRGSANEKLFF
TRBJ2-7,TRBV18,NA,CASSPRVTYEQYF
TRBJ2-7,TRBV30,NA,CAWNPGTSETYEQYF
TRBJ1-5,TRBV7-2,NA,CASRQAATGGFYSNQPQHF